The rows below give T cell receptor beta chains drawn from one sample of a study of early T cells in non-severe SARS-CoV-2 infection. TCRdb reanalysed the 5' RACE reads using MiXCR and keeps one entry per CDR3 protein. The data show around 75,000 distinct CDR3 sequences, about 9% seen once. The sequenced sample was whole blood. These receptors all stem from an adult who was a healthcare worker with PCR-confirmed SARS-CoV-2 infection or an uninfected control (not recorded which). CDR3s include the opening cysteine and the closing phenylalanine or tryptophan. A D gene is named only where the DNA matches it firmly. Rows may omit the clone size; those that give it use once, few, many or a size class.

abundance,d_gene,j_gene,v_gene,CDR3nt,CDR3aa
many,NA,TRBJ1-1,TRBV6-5,TGTGCCAGCAGTTACTCGAGAGGGACCACTGAAGCTTTCTTT,CASSYSRGTTEAFF
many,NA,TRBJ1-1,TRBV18,TGTGCCAGCTCACCGATTAAGGGAGCAAACACTGAAGCTTTCTTT,CASSPIKGANTEAFF
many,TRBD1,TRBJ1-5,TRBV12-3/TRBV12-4,TGTGCCAGCAGGGAACAGGGGGCTCTGGATCAGCCCCAGCATTTT,CASREQGALDQPQHF
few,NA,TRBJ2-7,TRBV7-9,TGTGCCAGCAGCACGACTCGTTCCTACGAGCAGTACTTC,CASSTTRSYEQYF
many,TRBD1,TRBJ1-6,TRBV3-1,TGTAACAGCAGCCAACGGACAGGGGGCGGTTCACCCCTCCACTTT,CNSSQRTGGGSPLHF
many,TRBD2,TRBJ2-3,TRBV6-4,TGTGCCAGCAGACCGACTAGCGGAGAAAACACAGATACGCAGTATTTT,CASRPTSGENTDTQYF
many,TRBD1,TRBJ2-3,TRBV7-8,TGTGCCAGCAGCTTATTTAATGGACAGGGTCCAGATACGCAGTATTTT,CASSLFNGQGPDTQYF
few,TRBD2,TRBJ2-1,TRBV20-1,TGCAGTGCTTATAGCGGGAGCAACTACAATGAGCAGTTCTTC,CSAYSGSNYNEQFF
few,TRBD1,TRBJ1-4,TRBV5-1,TGCGCCAGCAGCTTAGGGACAGCTGCAACTAATGAAAAACTGTTTTTT,CASSLGTAATNEKLFF
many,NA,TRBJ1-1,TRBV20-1,TGCAGTGCTCCCCCCCCAGGGTCGAACACTGAAGCTTTCTTT,CSAPPPGSNTEAFF
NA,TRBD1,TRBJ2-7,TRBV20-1,TGCAGTGCTTCAAAGGACAGGTACGAGCAGTACTTC,CSASKDRYEQYF
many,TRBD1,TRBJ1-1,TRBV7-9,TGTGCCAGCAGCTCATCCGGGACAGGGAGCCCAGGAGCTTTCTTT,CASSSSGTGSPGAFF
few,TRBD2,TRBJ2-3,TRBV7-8,TGTGCCAGCAAGGCGGAGTCTAGCGGGAGGGCCCGAACAGATACGCAGTATTTT,CASKAESSGRARTDTQYF
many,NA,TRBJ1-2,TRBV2,TGTGCCAGCAGTCCAAACGGACAGAACTATGGCTACACCTTC,CASSPNGQNYGYTF
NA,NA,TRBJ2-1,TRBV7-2,TGTGCCAGCAGCCGCATTCCCCCCGGGACCTACAATGAGCAGTTCTTC,CASSRIPPGTYNEQFF
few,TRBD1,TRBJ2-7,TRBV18,TGTGCCAGCTCACTGGGACAGCAATACGAGCAGTACTTC,CASSLGQQYEQYF
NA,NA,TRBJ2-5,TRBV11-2,TGTGCCAGCAGCTTAGAGGGCATCGGGGCTCAAGAGACCCAGTACTTC,CASSLEGIGAQETQYF
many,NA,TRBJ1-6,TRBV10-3,TGTGCCATCAGTGAGTTTATGGAAACGTGGGGGTACAATTCACCCCTCCACTTT,CAISEFMETWGYNSPLHF
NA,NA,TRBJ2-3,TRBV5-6,TGTGCCAGCAGCACCCTGGCCGTGGCAGCTAGCACAGATACGCAGTATTTT,CASSTLAVAASTDTQYF
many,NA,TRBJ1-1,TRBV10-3,TGTGCCATCAGTGAAGAGGGGGAGTGGACTGAAGCTTTCTTT,CAISEEGEWTEAFF
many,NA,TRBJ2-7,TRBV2,TGTGCCAGCAGATCGGCAGAAGAAGGCTACGAGCAGTACTTC,CASRSAEEGYEQYF
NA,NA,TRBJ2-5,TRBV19,TGTGCCAGTAGTAGAGGGACACAAGAGACCCAGTACTTC,CASSRGTQETQYF
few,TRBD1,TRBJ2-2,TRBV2,TGTGCCAGCGGACAGGGGCGGACCGGGGAGCTGTTTTTT,CASGQGRTGELFF
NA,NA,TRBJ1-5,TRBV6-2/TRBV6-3,TGTGCCAGCAGTTACTCGGACGGGGGAGCTCAGCCCCAGCATTTT,CASSYSDGGAQPQHF
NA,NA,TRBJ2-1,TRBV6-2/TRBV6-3,TGTGCCAGCAGTTGGCGTGCGCTCGTCAGCTCCTACAATGAGCAGTTCTTC,CASSWRALVSSYNEQFF
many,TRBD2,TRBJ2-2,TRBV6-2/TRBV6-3,TGTGCCAGCAGCGACGGACTAGCGGGAGTTGAAACCGGGGAGCTGTTTTTT,CASSDGLAGVETGELFF
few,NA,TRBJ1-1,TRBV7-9,TGTGCCAGCAGCTTTCACAGGGATGCCCCCACTGAAGCTTTCTTT,CASSFHRDAPTEAFF
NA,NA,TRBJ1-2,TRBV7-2,TGTGCCAGCAGCTTAGCTGCGACCTATGGCTACACCTTC,CASSLAATYGYTF
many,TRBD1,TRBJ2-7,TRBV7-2,TGTGCCAGCAGCCAGAGATCCGGGACAGGAGGCGAGCAGTACTTC,CASSQRSGTGGEQYF
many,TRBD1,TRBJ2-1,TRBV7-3,TGTGCCAGCAGCTTCGACAGGGACAATGAGCAGTTCTTC,CASSFDRDNEQFF
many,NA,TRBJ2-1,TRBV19,TGTGCCAGTAGTATCTCACCCCGGTACAATGAGCAGTTCTTC,CASSISPRYNEQFF
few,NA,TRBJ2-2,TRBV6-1,TGTGCCAGCACTGAGGGGACGGACACCGGGGAGCTGTTTTTT,CASTEGTDTGELFF
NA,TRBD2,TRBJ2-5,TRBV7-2,TGTGCCAGCAGCTCCGATCCACTAGCGGGAGAAGTCGAAGAGACCCAGTACTTC,CASSSDPLAGEVEETQYF
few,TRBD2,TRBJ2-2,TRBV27,TGTGCCAGCAGTTTAGTGGCGGGAGGGCCCGGGGAGCTGTTTTTT,CASSLVAGGPGELFF
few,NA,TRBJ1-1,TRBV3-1,TGTGCCAGCAGCCAGCGACTGCTGAACACTGAAGCTTTCTTT,CASSQRLLNTEAFF
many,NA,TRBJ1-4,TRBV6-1,TGTGCCAGCAGTGGGCAGGCGGGAGAAAAACTGTTTTTT,CASSGQAGEKLFF
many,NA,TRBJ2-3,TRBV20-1,TGCAGTGCTAGAGATATGCGGGCGGGAGATACGCAGTATTTT,CSARDMRAGDTQYF
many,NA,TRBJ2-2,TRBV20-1,TGCAGTGCTAGAGATATTCAGAACACCGGGGAGCTGTTTTTT,CSARDIQNTGELFF